This T cell receptor (beta chain) appears in the sequencing data of a study of T cells after yellow fever vaccination. Study-level findings and limits: Some clonotypes, a small share, were shared between CD4 and CD8 compartments.

Germline V gives CDR1 SGHVS, CDR2 FNYEAQ. This CDR3 has 14 residues. V was trimmed by 6 bases and J by 0 bases, leaving 8 bases between them. TCRdb passed the 5' RACE reads through MiXCR, listing each CDR3 protein once. The sample includes a few hundred thousand distinct CDR3 sequences, roughly 6.8% of them seen just once. This clonotype was picked up a small number of times. Its antigen is unidentified. The J gene is TRBJ2-2, the V gene TRBV7-6; a possible D gene is TRBD1 (5 bases). This specimen consisted of CD4+ T cells sorted from PBMCs, obtained on the day of the yellow fever booster vaccination. The receptor comes from a man aged 25 to 40 who received the YFV17D yellow fever vaccine. CDR3 loop: CASRGVANTGELFF. For the CDR3, the DNA is TGTGCCAGCAGAGGGGTAGCGAACACCGGGGAGCTGTTTTTT. The variable domain in full, with the rest retrieved from reference TRBV7-6 and TRBJ2-2, is GAGVSQSPRYKVTKRGQDVALRCDPISGHVSLYWYRQALGQGPEFLTYFNYEAQQDKSGLPNDRFSAERPEGSISTLTIQRTEQRDSAMYRCASRGVANTGELFFGEGSRLTVL.